This T cell receptor (beta chain) was recorded in a study of blood T cell repertoires in COVID-19. The overall study: PBMCs, B-cell-depleted T cells, or T cells were the source of the cDNA or gDNA that made up the material.

The study drew participants aged about 18 to 95 years from some 24 US areas. In the original processing: Amplification of reference gene primers was used by the study to estimate nucleated cell counts. The repertoire was sequenced with immunoSEQ multiplex PCR; TCRdb's copy has only in-frame clones and lacks some. V and J calls and clone size are copied from that table; D and trimming were computed from the DNA. The top ten hold approximately 3% of the sample, which has 200,000 to 250,000 clones, about 86% seen once. Germline CDR1 and CDR2: LNHDA and SQIVND (reference sequence). The junction had 10 bases not matched to a gene; V was cut back by 6 bases and J by 4 bases. The CDR3 length is 15 residues.

The origin of this receptor is a woman between 45 and 65 years old in a cohort exposed to, infected with or recovered from COVID-19 (not recorded which). The sample taken for sequencing was PBMCs or T cells enriched from blood (not recorded which). The rearrangement uses TRBV19 and TRBJ1-2, with 8 bases fitting TRBD1. CDR3 region: CASRSPGQVVYGYTF. Written as DNA, the CDR3 is TGTGCCAGTAGATCGCCGGGACAGGTTGTCTATGGCTACACCTTC.